This TCR beta chain was captured by sequencing in a study of T cells in Graves' hyperthyroidism and ophthalmopathy (dated by TCRdb to about 2019). Study-wide context: Peripheral blood was collected at initial diagnosis, before any treatment. The study also compared thyroid tissue and blood T-cell repertoires from more than five Graves' hyperthyroidism patients. The paper describes TCR Vbeta CDR3 sequencing of 135 peripheral blood samples, made up of 43 ophthalmopathy patients, approximately 76 hyperthyroidism patients and approximately 17 progressor patients. The 80 to 100 discovery patients were randomly divided into training and test sets at a 7:3 ratio. An independent validation cohort of fewer than 20 hyperthyroidism patients and about 16 patients who later progressed to ophthalmopathy tested prospective prediction of ophthalmopathy. Once sampling was done, hyperthyroidism patients were given methimazole at a starting dose of 30 mg daily, whereas ophthalmopathy patients were given high-dose intravenous methylprednisolone. To identify TCR V-J signatures that set the groups apart, the researchers used a discovery cohort of about a hundred patients, made up of 43 with Graves' ophthalmopathy and 55 to 65 with stable Graves' hyperthyroidism. The research as a whole found: During validation, the model predicted progression to ophthalmopathy a median of approximately six months ahead of onset, with roughly 65% sensitivity and roughly 72% specificity. A 13 V-J signature model separated ophthalmopathy from stable hyperthyroidism, with 87.88% sensitivity and 81% to 83% specificity in cross-validation and 80%/75% in testing. Blood samples also contained most of the expanded thyroid clonotypes (frequency above 0.001), which suggests that blood repertoires may reflect thyroid immune responses. No statistical method was used to fix the sample size in advance, and group allocation was not hidden from the investigators.

Notes on this clonotype: What this receptor recognizes is not known. No qualities accompany the bases; no much larger clone lies one base away.

Amplification of TCR beta CDR3 regions was carried out from RNA transcripts. A first-round RT-PCR of the TCR CDR3 used the HTBI primer set with the Qiagen OneStep RT-PCR kit. The libraries were constructed in a second round of multiplex PCR and then size-selected and purified. The libraries were sequenced on an Illumina HiSeq2000 using paired-end 100 bp reads. From the authors' description of their analysis: Raw data were processed with SOAPnuke, discarding reads with adapters, uncalled bases, mean Phred below 15, or no exact constant-primer or identifier match. COPE v1.2.5 was used to merge the high-quality paired reads, and each unique nucleotide sequence was defined as a clonotype. MiTCR v1.1 was used to align clonotypes to the IMGT TRBV, TRBD and TRBJ reference segments. Analysis was restricted to V-J combinations with a frequency above 0.0001, which covered about 99% of repertoires. The TCS score was defined as F50 (clonal expansion) divided by E x V (chaos), with BLOSUM62-based TCRdist calculated between CDR3 peptides within each V-J. Welch's t-statistics and random forest reduced just over 500 V-J features to 10 to 15, which were used in a naive Bayes classifier (R e1071). TCRdb took the public reads, trimmed them with fastp at Q25, ran MiXCR for clone calling and kept in-frame beta chains. Each CDR3 protein appears once, grouped with its most common genes and DNA. Clone size and V and J calls follow TCRdb, not the original study. The sample data list 300,000 to 400,000 distinct CDR3 sequences, and 20% to 25% of these were observed just once. The ten top clones hold less than 65% of the sample.

The germline V end is reduced by 2 bases and the J end by 2 bases; junction bases left unmatched: 7. The germline V gene yields SGHRS for CDR1 and YFSETQ for CDR2. The CDR3 contains 16 residues, cysteine and phenylalanine counted. Kept here is only the CDR3 DNA, which spans 48 bases and is read in frame from base 1. Stable Graves' hyperthyroidism was defined as no progression to ophthalmopathy during 18 months of follow-up. Hyperthyroidism patients were aged 18 to 65 years and newly diagnosed, with disease duration of less than 2 months. The study excluded patients with uncontrolled infections, other autoimmune diseases, pregnancy or lactation. Diagnoses were established on the basis of clinical symptoms, serum thyroxine and TRAb, thyroid ultrasound, and orbital computed tomography. PBMCs were separated from roughly 9.3 ml of fresh peripheral blood using Ficoll-Paque density gradient centrifugation. Total RNA was extracted using Trizol reagent, and RNA quality was assessed on an Agilent 2100 Bioanalyzer.

The chain links TRBV5-1 with TRBJ2-1; the central 7 bases match TRBD2. Material: blood. This TCR came from a woman aged 45-59 years with Graves' hyperthyroidism. The DNA sequence follows: TGCGCCAGCAGCTTAGGGCTAGCGGTGACCTACAATGAGCAGTTCTTC. It codes for CASSLGLAVTYNEQFF.